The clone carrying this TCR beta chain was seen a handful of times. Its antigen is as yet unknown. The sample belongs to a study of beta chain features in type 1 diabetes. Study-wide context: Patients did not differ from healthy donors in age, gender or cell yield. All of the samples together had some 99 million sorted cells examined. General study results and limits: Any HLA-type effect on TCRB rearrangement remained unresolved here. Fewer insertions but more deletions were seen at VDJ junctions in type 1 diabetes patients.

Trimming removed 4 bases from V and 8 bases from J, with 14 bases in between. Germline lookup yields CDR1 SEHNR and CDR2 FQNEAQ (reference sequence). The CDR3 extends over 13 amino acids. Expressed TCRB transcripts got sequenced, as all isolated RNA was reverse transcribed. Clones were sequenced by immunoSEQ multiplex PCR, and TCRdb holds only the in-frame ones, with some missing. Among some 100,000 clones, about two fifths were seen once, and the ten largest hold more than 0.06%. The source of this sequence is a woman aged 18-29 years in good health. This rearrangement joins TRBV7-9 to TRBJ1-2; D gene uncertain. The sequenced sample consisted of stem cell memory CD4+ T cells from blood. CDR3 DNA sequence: TGTGCCAGCAGCTCCCCCGGAGGAGGGGGCTACACCTTC. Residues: CASSSPGGGGYTF.